The 19 T cell receptor beta chains below all came from one sample that was sequenced in a study of cytomegalovirus exposure and HLA in healthy donors. The PCR used 60 Vbeta and 13 Jbeta primers. Profiling relied on immunoSEQ multiplex PCR, and the TCRdb table lists in-frame clones only, not all of them. Of about 200,000 clones in the sample, 82% are singletons; the top ten hold under 7.5%. The sequencing input was PBMCs. The receptors derive from a woman in her forties or fifties in good health and CMV-seropositive.

The rearrangement joins TRBV28 to TRBJ2-3, with no clear D. Germline V gene data show CDR1 as MDHEN and CDR2 as SYDVKM. The V gene lost 5 bases and the J gene lost 5 bases, with 5 bases spanning the gap. The CDR3 is 11 amino acids. CDR3 protein: CASSPRDTQYF. CDR3 coding DNA: TGTGCCAGCAGTCCTAGAGATACGCAGTATTTT.

The chain employs TRBV5-4 and TRBJ2-3; the D is unclear. Germline assignment: CDR1 SGHNT and CDR2 YYREEE (reference sequence). This CDR3 contains 12 residues. Trimming took 4 bases from V and 1 from J, leaving 4 bases between them. The CDR3 region is CASSLRTDTQYF. The CDR3 coding sequence is TGTGCCAGCAGCCTACGCACAGATACGCAGTATTTT.

Worth noting for this clone: At one of its ends the junction is not consistent with the germline gene, which may arise from a read error. V is TRBV7-9 and J is TRBJ2-7; D ambiguous. The CDR3 loop spans 11 amino acids. Germline CDR1 is SEHNR and CDR2 is FQNEAQ (reference sequence). Here the CDR3 DNA reads TGTTCCAGCAGCGCAGCCTACGAGCAGTACTTC. Amino acids: CSSSAAYEQYF.

The chain joins TRBV2 to TRBJ2-7, with a tentative D call TRBD1 (5 bases). V was cut by 0 bases and J by 7 bases, with 10 bases left in between. CDR3 length: 13 residues. Germline V gene data show CDR1 as SNHLY and CDR2 as FYNNEI. The CDR3 sequence is CASSEAGQGEQYF. The DNA for the CDR3 is TGTGCCAGCAGTGAAGCGGGGCAGGGAGAGCAGTACTTC.

The table lists this clone with a few counts. The rearrangement uses TRBV7-2 and TRBJ1-6; D not certain. V lost 1 base to trimming and J lost 10 bases, with 14 bases between them. The germline CDR1 and CDR2 sequences are SGHTA and FQGNSA. This CDR3 is built from 15 residues. CDR3 loop: CASSLVGRVESPLHF. The CDR3 coding sequence is TGTGCCAGCAGCTTAGTCGGGAGAGTTGAATCACCCCTCCACTTT. Variable domain in full (rest from reference TRBV7-2 and TRBJ1-6): GAGVSQSPSNKVTEKGKDVELRCDPISGHTALYWYRQSLGQGLEFLIYFQGNSAPDKSGLPSDRFSAERTGGSVSTLTIQRTQQEDSAVYLCASSLVGRVESPLHFGNGTRLTVT.

The CDR3 loop is CASSPTGTGGYNEQFF. CDR3 nucleotide sequence: TGTGCCAGCAGCCCAACCGGGACAGGGGGTTACAATGAGCAGTTCTTC. This chain connects TRBV5-4 to TRBJ2-1, with 11 bases identical to TRBD1. The trim removed 4 bases at V and 4 bases at J, leaving 7 bases unmatched. This CDR3 has 16 amino acids. Germline V gene lookup returns CDR1 SGHNT and CDR2 YYREEE (reference sequence).

The chain recombines TRBV10-3 with TRBJ2-7; D may be TRBD2 (6 bases). CDR1 is ENHRY, CDR2 SYGVKD, per germline. V gave up 10 bases and J gave up 2 bases, with 15 bases separating them. This CDR3 is built from 13 residues. In DNA, the CDR3 is TGTGCCACGGGCAGCGGGCACACCTACGAGCAGTACTTC. It is translated as CATGSGHTYEQYF.

V and J are TRBV7-9 and TRBJ1-5; 7 nucleotides line up with TRBD1. The CDR3 length is 15 residues. The junction had 2 bases not matched to a gene; V was cut back by 1 base and J by 2 bases. CDR1 and CDR2 (germline): SEHNR, FQNEAQ (reference sequence). CDR3 protein: CASSLDDRGNQPQHF. For the CDR3, the DNA is TGTGCCAGCAGCTTAGATGACAGGGGCAATCAGCCCCAGCATTTT.

This clone was detected a few times. The chain carries TRBV19 and TRBJ1-2; D is ambiguous. CDR3 length: 14 residues. CDR1 LNHDA and CDR2 SQIVND come from the germline V gene (reference sequence). V was trimmed by 3 bases and J by 8 bases, leaving 16 bases between them. The CDR3 spells CASSMRRGSLGYTF. The DNA for the CDR3 is TGTGCCAGTAGTATGAGAAGAGGGTCTTTGGGCTACACCTTC. The whole variable domain, filled in from reference TRBV19 and TRBJ1-2, reads DGGITQSPKYLFRKEGQNVTLSCEQNLNHDAMYWYRQDPGQGLRLIYYSQIVNDFQKGDIAEGYSVSREKKESFPLTVTSAQKNPTAFYLCASSMRRGSLGYTFGSGTRLTVV.

The V call is TRBV19, the J call TRBJ1-5; D may be TRBD1 (5 bases). This CDR3 is built from 16 residues. V shed 5 bases and J shed 1 base, with 15 bases lying between them. The germline CDR1 and CDR2 sequences are LNHDA and SQIVND (reference sequence). The CDR3 DNA reads as TGTGCCAGTAGTGGGGCGGTGGCCGAAAGCAATCAGCCCCAGCATTTT. This sequence encodes CASSGAVAESNQPQHF.

This chain connects TRBV5-1 to TRBJ2-7; 8 nucleotides agree with TRBD2. The junction had 6 bases not matched to a gene; V was cut back by 4 bases and J by 0 bases. The CDR3 has 15 residues. CDR1 SGHRS and CDR2 YFSETQ come from the germline V gene. This CDR3 is CASSLLTSASYEQYF. The CDR3 DNA reads as TGCGCCAGCAGCCTACTGACTAGCGCCTCCTACGAGCAGTACTTC.

This chain joins TRBV30 and TRBJ1-3, with 8 bases aligning to TRBD1. V lost 0 bases to trimming and J lost 3 bases; unmatched junction nucleotides: 4. Germline V CDR1 and CDR2: GTSNPN, SVGIG (reference sequence). The CDR3 totals 15 residues. CDR3 sequence reads: CAWSVPGGSGNTIYF. CDR3 bases: TGTGCCTGGAGTGTACCAGGGGGCAGTGGAAACACCATATATTTT. The full variable domain, in which reference TRBV30 and TRBJ1-3 provide the parts outside the CDR3, is SQTIHQWPATLVQPVGSPLSLECTVEGTSNPNLYWYRQAAGRGLQLLFYSVGIGQISSEVPQNLSASRPQDRQFILSSKKLLLSDSGFYLCAWSVPGGSGNTIYFGEGSWLTVV.

This CDR3 reads CATRWDSNNNEQFF. The CDR3 nucleotides read TGTGCCACCCGGTGGGACAGTAATAACAATGAGCAGTTCTTC. V gene TRBV2 combines with J gene TRBJ2-1, with 7 bases aligning to TRBD1. J was trimmed by 5 bases and V by 10 bases; bases with no gene match: 11. CDR1 SNHLY and CDR2 FYNNEI come from the germline V gene. The CDR3 extends over 14 amino acids.

The V and J genes are TRBV19 and TRBJ1-5; 7 bases match TRBD1. CDR1 and CDR2 from the germline V gene are LNHDA and SQIVND (reference sequence). This CDR3 is 15 amino acids long. V shed 5 bases, J shed 3 bases, and the junction held 7 bases outside the gene matches. The CDR3, as DNA: TGTGCCAGTAGTTGGGGACAGAGAAACAATCAGCCCCAGCATTTT. Translated, it gives CASSWGQRNNQPQHF. The variable domain in full, with the rest retrieved from reference TRBV19 and TRBJ1-5, is DGGITQSPKYLFRKEGQNVTLSCEQNLNHDAMYWYRQDPGQGLRLIYYSQIVNDFQKGDIAEGYSVSREKKESFPLTVTSAQKNPTAFYLCASSWGQRNNQPQHFGDGTRLSIL.

In nucleotides, the CDR3 is TGTGCCAGTAGGCTCCGCGGGGGCTACACCTTC. This gives the protein CASRLRGGYTF. V and J are TRBV19 and TRBJ1-2; D remains ambiguous. The ends were cut back, 6 bases at V and 8 bases at J, with 10 bases in the middle. The CDR3 contains 11 residues. Germline CDR1 and CDR2: LNHDA and SQIVND (reference sequence).

V and J are TRBV6-6 and TRBJ1-2; maybe TRBD1 (5 bases). CDR1 is MNHNY, CDR2 SVGAGI, per germline (reference sequence). This CDR3 spans 14 amino acids. V lost 8 bases to trimming and J lost 1 base, with 14 bases between them. CDR3 nucleotides: TGTGCCAGCTTGGGGCTGCTAAGTAACTATGGCTACACCTTC. It is translated as CASLGLLSNYGYTF.

V and J are TRBV18 and TRBJ2-3, with D maybe TRBD2 (6 bases). This CDR3 has 14 amino acids. The V end lost 0 bases, the J end lost 3 bases, and 7 bases lay between the germline ends. Germline V gene sequence: CDR1 KGHSH, CDR2 LQKENI. The CDR3 protein is CASSPPLATDTQYF. CDR3 nucleotides: TGTGCCAGCTCACCACCCCTAGCGACAGATACGCAGTATTTT.

This clone was seen just once. This sequence joins TRBV9 and TRBJ2-6; 7 nucleotides match TRBD1. Germline assignment: CDR1 SGDLS and CDR2 YYNGEE. The V gene end was trimmed by 7 bases and the J gene end by 3 bases; junction bases not matched to a gene: 4. The CDR3 covers 14 residues. In nucleotides, the CDR3 is TGTGCCAGCGGACAGGCGGGTGGGGCCAACGTCCTGACTTTC. It codes for CASGQAGGANVLTF.

There are a few counts of this clone. This sequence joins TRBV28 and TRBJ2-3; TRBD2 matches at 8 bases. Per germline, CDR1 MDHEN and CDR2 SYDVKM. This CDR3 is built from 14 residues. Trimming took 7 bases from V and 2 from J; bases not matched to a gene: 5. The CDR3: CASKPTSVTDTQYF. CDR3 sequence (DNA): TGTGCCAGCAAACCGACTAGCGTCACAGATACGCAGTATTTT.